The 9 T cell receptor beta chains below all came from one sample that was sequenced in a study of cytomegalovirus exposure and HLA in healthy donors. Using immunoSEQ multiplex PCR, the repertoire was profiled, and TCRdb retains in-frame clones only, with some absent. The data show under 250,000 clones, around nine tenths seen once. Sequences were obtained from PBMCs. These receptors were taken from a woman younger than 30 in good health and CMV-seronegative.

The chain carries TRBV11-2 and TRBJ2-1, with D tentatively TRBD2 (5 bases). In germline, CDR1 is SGHAT, CDR2 FQNNGV. Trimming took off 5 bases at V and 7 bases at J, with 15 bases between the two ends. This CDR3 has 14 amino acids. The CDR3 protein is CASSPSRTGNEQFF. CDR3 in DNA: TGTGCCAGCAGCCCCAGCCGTACGGGGAATGAGCAGTTCTTC.

The chain is built from TRBV4-1 and TRBJ1-3; TRBD1 might be the D (6 bases). The V end was cut by 4 bases, the J end by 3 bases, with 7 bases between. This CDR3 spans 13 amino acids. The germline V gene encodes CDR1 MGHRA and CDR2 YSYEKL. This CDR3 is CASSPGVGNTIYF. CDR3 nucleotides: TGCGCCAGCAGCCCAGGGGTTGGAAACACCATATATTTT.

The V call is TRBV29-1, the J call TRBJ1-3; 7 bases line up with TRBD1. From germline, CDR1 is SQVTM and CDR2 ANQGSEA. This CDR3 contains 11 residues. Trimming at V came to 6 bases and at J to 7 bases, leaving 3 bases not matched to a gene. The CDR3 region has the DNA TGCAGCGTCATCAGGGGGAACACCATATATTTT. Its protein product is CSVIRGNTIYF.

The V call is TRBV5-1, the J call TRBJ1-5; 7 bases line up with TRBD1. This CDR3 has 13 amino acids. With V trimmed by 2 bases and J by 6 bases, 2 bases remained unmatched. Germline CDR1 is SGHRS and CDR2 is YFSETQ. CDR3 coding DNA: TGCGCCAGCAGCTTAGAGGGGGCTCAGCCCCAGCATTTT. Translated: CASSLEGAQPQHF.

The count of this clone is one. CDR3 in amino acids: CASSFGFSQPQHF. The CDR3 DNA reads TGTGCCAGCAGCTTCGGGTTCTCTCAGCCCCAGCATTTT. The gene calls are TRBV5-6 and TRBJ1-5; D ambiguous. This CDR3 region has 13 residues. V lost 2 bases and J 6 bases, leaving 9 bases between the germline ends. Germline V gives CDR1 SGHDT, CDR2 YYEEEE.

The rearrangement links TRBV25-1 to TRBJ2-4, with D perhaps matching TRBD1 (5 bases). The germline V and J ends were trimmed by 11 bases and 2 bases, with 10 bases remaining between them. CDR3 size: 12 residues. The V gene's germline CDR1 is MGHDK and CDR2 SYGVNS. This chain's CDR3 is CASGASKNIQYF. CDR3 nucleotide sequence: TGTGCCTCTGGGGCGTCCAAAAACATTCAGTACTTC.

The chain combines TRBV9 with TRBJ1-4, with D perhaps TRBD1 (6 bases). The CDR3 length is 15 residues. With 4 bases removed from V and 5 bases from J, the gap between germline ends came to 15 bases. In germline, CDR1 is SGDLS, CDR2 YYNGEE. The CDR3 is CASSPRPDSNEKLFF. As DNA, the CDR3 is TGTGCCAGCAGCCCCCGCCCGGACAGCAATGAAAAACTGTTTTTT.

The CDR3 DNA reads as TGTGCCATCAGCCCTAGTATGGGACAGGGAGACTCCTATAATTCACCCCTCCACTTT. Amino acid sequence: CAISPSMGQGDSYNSPLHF. The chain has TRBV10-3 and TRBJ1-6; 9 nucleotides agree with TRBD1. The V segment lost 6 bases and the J segment 0 bases; nucleotides outside the gene matches: 12. There are 19 residues in the CDR3. CDR1 ENHRY and CDR2 SYGVKD come from the germline V gene.

The V call is TRBV28, the J call TRBJ1-4; a possible D gene is TRBD1 (6 bases). V was pared by 5 bases and J by 0 bases, with 10 bases between. The CDR3 has 15 amino acids. From germline, CDR1 is MDHEN and CDR2 SYDVKM. Here the CDR3 reads CASSGAGATNEKLFF. CDR3 bases: TGTGCCAGCAGTGGGGCAGGGGCAACTAATGAAAAACTGTTTTTT.